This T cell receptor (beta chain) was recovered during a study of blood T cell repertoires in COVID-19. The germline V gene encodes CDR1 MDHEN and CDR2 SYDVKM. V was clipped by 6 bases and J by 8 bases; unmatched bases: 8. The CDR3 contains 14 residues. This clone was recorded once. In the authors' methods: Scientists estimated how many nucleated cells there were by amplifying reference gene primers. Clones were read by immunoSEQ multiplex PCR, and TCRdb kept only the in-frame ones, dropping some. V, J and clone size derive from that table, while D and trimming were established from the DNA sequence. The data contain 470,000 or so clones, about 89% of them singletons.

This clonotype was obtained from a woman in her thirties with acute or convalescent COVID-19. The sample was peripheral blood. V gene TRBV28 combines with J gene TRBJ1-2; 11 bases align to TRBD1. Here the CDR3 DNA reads TGTGCCAGCAGCGAGAGGACAGGGGGCCGGGGCTACACCTTC. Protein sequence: CASSERTGGRGYTF.